Each of the 26 T cell receptor beta chains below was sequenced from the same sample in a study of T cells in narcolepsy. Assay used: immunoSEQ multiplex PCR; TCRdb lists only in-frame clones, some missing. In the table there are tens of thousands of clones, less than 65% of which are singletons. What was sequenced was memory (CD45RA-) CD4+ T cells from blood. The receptor source for this set is a human donor in good health.

This clone was detected a few times. The rearrangement links TRBV2 to TRBJ1-5; a possible D gene is TRBD1 (6 bases). Trimming pared 3 bases from V and 7 bases from J, leaving 13 bases between. Per the germline V gene, CDR1 is SNHLY and CDR2 is FYNNEI. This CDR3 comprises 14 residues. The CDR3: CASSDAGAGQPQHF. In DNA, the CDR3 is TGTGCCAGCAGTGACGCGGGGGCTGGCCAGCCCCAGCATTTT.

The chain links TRBV5-5 to TRBJ2-1, with TRBD2 identical over 7 bases. Germline CDR1 SGHKS, CDR2 YYEKEE (reference sequence). CDR3 length equals 15 residues. Losses at the gene ends were 4 bases for V and 2 bases for J; bases not matched to a gene: 6. Here the CDR3 reads CASSPLAVAYNEQFF. The CDR3, as DNA: TGTGCCAGCAGCCCCCTAGCGGTTGCCTACAATGAGCAGTTCTTC.

The genes are TRBV9 and TRBJ2-1; 7 nucleotides line up with TRBD1. Trimming took 6 bases from V and 2 from J; bases not matched to a gene: 5. The CDR3 has 14 amino acids. CDR1 SGDLS and CDR2 YYNGEE come from the germline V gene. In nucleotides, the CDR3 is TGTGCCAGCATCTCAGGGGGTCCCTACAATGAGCAGTTCTTC. Its translation: CASISGGPYNEQFF.

The chain has TRBV6-6 and TRBJ1-1; D perhaps matches TRBD1 (5 bases). Between the trimmed V and J ends, which lost 8 bases and 7 bases, there was a span of 17 bases. The CDR3 length is 13 residues. Germline CDR1 and CDR2: MNHNY and SVGAGI (reference sequence). The CDR3 loop is CASRDAGRGEAFF. CDR3 coding DNA: TGTGCCAGCCGCGACGCAGGGAGAGGTGAAGCTTTCTTT.

This clone was picked up one time. V gene TRBV4-2 combines with J gene TRBJ2-3; 8 nucleotides align to TRBD1. The germline V gene encodes CDR1 LGHNA and CDR2 YNFKEQ. This CDR3 comprises 15 residues. Losses at the gene ends were 1 base for V and 3 bases for J; bases not matched to a gene: 3. The CDR3 nucleotides read TGTGCCAGCAGCCAAGTCAGGGGGCCGACAGATACGCAGTATTTT. Encoded protein: CASSQVRGPTDTQYF.

The chain couples TRBV28 to TRBJ1-2; 7 positions agree with TRBD1. CDR3 length: 13 residues. The germline gives CDR1 MDHEN, CDR2 SYDVKM. After removal of 5 bases from V and 4 bases from J, the junction contained 4 bases not matched to a gene. CDR3 DNA: TGTGCCAGCAGTCCCGACAGGGTCTATGGCTACACCTTC. Its protein product is CASSPDRVYGYTF.

The V and J genes are TRBV7-2 and TRBJ1-2, with TRBD1 identical over 10 bases. The V segment lost 6 bases and the J segment 8 bases; nucleotides outside the gene matches: 9. CDR1 is SGHTA, CDR2 FQGNSA, per germline. There are 14 residues in the CDR3. CDR3 in DNA: TGTGCCAGCAGTCTAGCCGGGACAGGGGTGGGCTACACCTTC. It codes for CASSLAGTGVGYTF.

The chain couples TRBV6-8 to TRBJ2-7; 9 bases are shared with TRBD1. With V trimmed by 5 bases and J by 2 bases, 10 bases remained unmatched. Germline V gives CDR1 MNHGY, CDR2 SAAAGT. The CDR3 consists of 16 residues. In DNA form, the CDR3 reads TGTGCCAGCAGTGGAGCAGCGGGACAGGGCCCCTACGAGCAGTACTTC. Translating gives CASSGAAGQGPYEQYF.

This sequence joins TRBV7-8 and TRBJ2-7; D is unresolved. CDR3 size: 15 residues. In germline, CDR1 is SGHVS, CDR2 FQNEAQ. The V end lost 2 bases, the J end lost 0 bases, and 11 bases lay between the germline ends. CDR3: CASSLSDSSSYEQYF. CDR3 nucleotides: TGTGCCAGCAGCTTAAGCGACTCAAGCTCCTACGAGCAGTACTTC.

The V and J genes are TRBV27 and TRBJ2-7, with D perhaps matching TRBD2 (6 bases). This CDR3 has 15 residues. V shed 6 bases and J shed 1 base, with 16 bases lying between them. Germline V gives CDR1 MNHEY, CDR2 SMNVEV (reference sequence). In DNA, the CDR3 is TGTGCCAGCAGCCGCACAGTGGGGGGTTCCTACGAGCAGTACTTC. Translating it yields CASSRTVGGSYEQYF.

The chain couples TRBV4-2 to TRBJ2-1, with TRBD1 matching 7 bases. This CDR3 has 17 amino acids. Germline-derived CDR1 and CDR2 are LGHNA and YNFKEQ. The ends lost 4 bases at V and 5 bases at J; junction bases unmatched: 14. The CDR3 sequence: CASSPYFVRGPHNEQFF. The CDR3 coding sequence is TGTGCCAGCAGCCCTTATTTTGTGAGGGGGCCCCACAATGAGCAGTTCTTC.

The genes are TRBV2 and TRBJ2-5; D call uncertain. The V gene lost 8 bases and the J gene lost 1 base, with 8 bases spanning the gap. Germline CDR1 is SNHLY and CDR2 is FYNNEI. CDR3 length equals 12 residues. DNA of the CDR3: TGTGCCAGCGGGCCTAGCCAAGAGACCCAGTACTTC. This encodes CASGPSQETQYF.

The J gene is TRBJ2-7, the V gene TRBV7-6; either TRBD1 or TRBD2 may supply D (5 bases each). This CDR3 is 17 amino acids long. Between the trimmed V and J ends, which lost 2 bases and 3 bases, there was a span of 20 bases. In germline, CDR1 is SGHVS, CDR2 FNYEAQ. CDR3 nucleotides: TGTGCCAGCAGCTTAAGGGGCCCCGCACTAGGGAACTACGAGCAGTACTTC. It codes for CASSLRGPALGNYEQYF.

The rearrangement uses TRBV29-1 and TRBJ2-7, with TRBD1 as a possible D gene (5 bases). V was clipped by 4 bases and J by 6 bases, with 10 bases between them. The length of the CDR3 is 11 residues. Germline CDR1 reads SQVTM; CDR2 reads ANQGSEA. The CDR3 region is CSVGGPGEQYF. The CDR3 nucleotides are TGCAGCGTTGGGGGCCCCGGCGAGCAGTACTTC.

The chain carries TRBV28 and TRBJ2-3; the match to TRBD2 covers 15 bases. CDR1 and CDR2 from the germline V gene are MDHEN and SYDVKM. The CDR3 totals 19 residues. The junction had 13 bases not matched to a gene; V was cut back by 8 bases and J by 1 base. CDR3 protein: CASYARGTSGRIGTDTQYF. The CDR3 DNA sequence: TGTGCCAGCTACGCCCGAGGGACTAGCGGGAGGATCGGCACAGATACGCAGTATTTT.

The chain recombines TRBV9 with TRBJ1-6, with 9 positions matching TRBD1. This CDR3 has 14 residues. V lost 4 bases, J lost 9 bases, and 5 bases stayed unmatched. Germline assignment: CDR1 SGDLS and CDR2 YYNGEE. The CDR3 reads CASSPGQGLSPLHF. The CDR3 coding sequence is TGTGCCAGCAGCCCGGGACAGGGACTTTCACCCCTCCACTTT.

The chain links TRBV6-1 to TRBJ1-1; D possibly corresponds to TRBD1 (5 bases). Germline V gives CDR1 MNHNS, CDR2 SASEGT. Trimming left V 11 bases short and J 4 bases short, with 23 bases between. The CDR3 extends over 15 amino acids. DNA for the CDR3: TGTGCCTCGGGTAGGGGAAGGACAAAATTCACTGAAGCTTTCTTT. It codes for CASGRGRTKFTEAFF.

Regarding this clone: The same CDR3 arises from other DNA sequences in this sample as well. This rearrangement joins TRBV5-4 to TRBJ1-2; a weak D match, TRBD1 (5 bases). The germline V gene encodes CDR1 SGHNT and CDR2 YYREEE (reference sequence). Trimming removed 0 bases at V and 4 bases at J, with 7 bases between. CDR3 size: 13 residues. The CDR3: CASSLGGSYGYTF. DNA of the CDR3: TGTGCCAGCAGCTTGGGGGGGTCCTATGGCTACACCTTC.

This sequence joins TRBV7-9 and TRBJ1-2, with a possible D match to TRBD1 (6 bases). V lost 4 bases, J lost 1 base, and 10 bases lay in between. Germline values: CDR1 SEHNR, CDR2 FQNEAQ (reference sequence). The CDR3 totals 14 residues. CDR3 sequence: CASSSSGVNYGYTF. CDR3 DNA: TGTGCCAGCAGCTCTTCAGGGGTTAACTATGGCTACACCTTC.

The V gene is TRBV6-1, the J gene TRBJ1-1; 8 bases fit TRBD1. The CDR3 has 15 amino acids. Germline V CDR1 and CDR2: MNHNS, SASEGT. Unmatched junction bases numbered 9, after V lost 7 bases and J lost 2 bases. CDR3 sequence reads: CASNPRGQGNTEAFF. In DNA form, the CDR3 reads TGTGCCAGCAATCCTCGAGGACAGGGAAACACTGAAGCTTTCTTT.

There are a few counts of this clone. The gene calls are TRBV7-2 and TRBJ1-3; 9 nucleotides line up with TRBD1. Germline CDR1 reads SGHTA; CDR2 reads FQGNSA. The ends lost 4 bases at V and 10 bases at J; junction bases unmatched: 5. This CDR3 has 13 residues. The CDR3 DNA reads as TGTGCCAGCAGCTCCTCCGGGACAGGGACCATATATTTT. Protein: CASSSSGTGTIYF.

In this sample, this clone turned up once. This chain joins TRBV19 and TRBJ1-5; D is undetermined. The CDR3 contains 14 residues. Germline V gives CDR1 LNHDA, CDR2 SQIVND (reference sequence). The CDR3 here is CATGETAADQPQHF. The CDR3 DNA follows: TGTGCTACTGGGGAGACGGCCGCGGATCAGCCCCAGCATTTT. Based on the CDR3 plus reference TRBV19 and TRBJ1-5, the full variable domain is DGGITQSPKYLFRKEGQNVTLSCEQNLNHDAMYWYRQDPGQGLRLIYYSQIVNDFQKGDIAEGYSVSREKKESFPLTVTSAQKNPTAFYLCATGETAADQPQHFGDGTRLSIL.

V usage is TRBV28 and J usage is TRBJ2-7; 7 positions agree with TRBD2. The CDR3 loop spans 14 amino acids. CDR1 is MDHEN, CDR2 SYDVKM, per germline. V dropped 8 bases and J dropped 2; count of bases not matched to a gene: 9. The CDR3 sequence: CASRSGRAPYEQYF. CDR3 bases: TGTGCCAGCCGTAGCGGGCGGGCACCCTACGAGCAGTACTTC.

This clone was counted between two and nine times. The chain couples TRBV6-5 to TRBJ2-2; D unresolved. This CDR3 is built from 13 residues. V was pared by 7 bases and J by 5 bases, with 11 bases between. Germline CDR1 and CDR2: MNHEY and SVGAGI. CDR3 amino acids: CASKLRGTGELFF. As DNA, the CDR3 is TGTGCCAGCAAACTTCGCGGAACCGGGGAGCTGTTTTTT.

This clone was seen just once. This rearrangement joins TRBV6-5 to TRBJ2-2; D is perhaps TRBD1 or TRBD2 (5 bases each). The CDR3 loop spans 15 amino acids. Trimming shortened V by 5 bases and J by 5 bases, and 15 bases separated the two germline ends. Looked up from germline, CDR1 is MNHEY and CDR2 is SVGAGI. In nucleotides, the CDR3 is TGTGCCAGCAGTCTGGGGACGGTGGGTACCGGGGAGCTGTTTTTT. As protein: CASSLGTVGTGELFF.

This CDR3 reads CASSIGGDPHEAFF. The CDR3 DNA reads TGTGCCAGTAGTATCGGGGGTGACCCCCATGAAGCTTTCTTT. The V call is TRBV19, the J call TRBJ1-1, with a possible D match to TRBD1 (5 bases). The CDR3 runs to 14 residues. CDR1 and CDR2 (germline): LNHDA, SQIVND (reference sequence). V lost 3 bases and J lost 7, with 15 bases in between.